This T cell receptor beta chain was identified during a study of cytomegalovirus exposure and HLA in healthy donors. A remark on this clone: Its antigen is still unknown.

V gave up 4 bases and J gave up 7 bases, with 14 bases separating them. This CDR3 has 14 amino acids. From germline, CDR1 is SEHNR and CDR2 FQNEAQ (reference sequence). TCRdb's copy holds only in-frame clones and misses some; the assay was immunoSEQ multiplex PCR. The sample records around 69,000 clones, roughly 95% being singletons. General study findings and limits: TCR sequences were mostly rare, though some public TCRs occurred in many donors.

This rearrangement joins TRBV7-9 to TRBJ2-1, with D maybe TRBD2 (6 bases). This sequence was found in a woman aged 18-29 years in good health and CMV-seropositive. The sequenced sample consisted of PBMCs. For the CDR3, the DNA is TGTGCCAGCAGCTCCCGGGAGCCGCGAAATGAGCAGTTCTTC. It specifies CASSSREPRNEQFF.